A selection of T cell receptor beta chains follows, all from one sample in a study of blood T cells in healthy people across ages. TCRdb redid the calling of the 5' RACE reads with MiXCR, one entry per CDR3 protein. The sample has 780,000 or so distinct CDR3 sequences, approximately 53% seen once. Sequenced sample: blood. These receptor sequences come from a man aged 40-49 years in good health. The CDR3 runs from the conserved cysteine through the conserved F or W. D genes are given only for firm matches. Not every row has a clone size; where given, it reads once, few, many or a size class.

clone_size,d_call,j_call,v_call,cdr3_nt,cdr3_aa
few,TRBD1,TRBJ2-6,TRBV10-2,TGCGCCAGCAGTGAGCCTCAAACAGGGGCCGGCGTCCTGACTTTC,CASSEPQTGAGVLTF
-,-,TRBJ1-1,TRBV11-2,TGTGCCAGCAGCTTCGCCCCTAGGGGGGCCGCCGGAGCTTTCTTT,CASSFAPRGAAGAFF
-,TRBD2,TRBJ2-1,TRBV6-2/TRBV6-3,TGTGCCAGCAGAAAACTAGCGGGAGGTTACAATGAGCAGTTCTTC,CASRKLAGGYNEQFF
few,-,TRBJ2-3,TRBV5-1,TGCGCCAGCAGCGAGACCTCGGATACGCAGTATTTT,CASSETSDTQYF
-,TRBD1,TRBJ2-5,TRBV7-3,TGTGCCAGCAGCTATCTTCCGGGACAGGAAGAGACCCAGTACTTC,CASSYLPGQEETQYF
-,-,TRBJ2-1,TRBV7-3,TGTGCCAGCAGAGGCGGGGCGAGCTCCTACAATGAGCAGTTCTTC,CASRGGASSYNEQFF
-,-,TRBJ2-5,TRBV7-9,TGTGCCAGCAGCTTAGCGAATCGGGAGACCCAGTACTTC,CASSLANRETQYF
-,-,TRBJ1-5,TRBV6-2/TRBV6-3,TGTGCCAGCTCTTGGGCAGCCTCTCAGCCCCAGCATTTT,CASSWAASQPQHF
-,-,TRBJ2-7,TRBV6-2/TRBV6-3,TGTGCCAGCAGTTCCCTGAGCCCTGTCGAGCAGTACTTC,CASSSLSPVEQYF
-,-,TRBJ1-2,TRBV5-1,TGCGCCAGCAGCTTGTTAGACATCGGGGGTGGCTACACCTTC,CASSLLDIGGGYTF
-,-,TRBJ2-1,TRBV20-1,TGCAGTGCTAGGGACGTTTACAGCTCCTACAATGAGCAGTTCTTC,CSARDVYSSYNEQFF
few,-,TRBJ1-2,TRBV9,TGTGCCAGCAGCGATAAAGGGGAGGATTCCTTTTATGGCTACACCTTC,CASSDKGEDSFYGYTF
-,-,TRBJ2-3,TRBV7-3,TGTGCCAGCAGTCCAAAATTTTCAGATACGCAGTATTTT,CASSPKFSDTQYF
-,TRBD1,TRBJ1-2,TRBV25-1,TGTGCCAGCAGTGAATGGACAGGGAATGGCTACACCTTC,CASSEWTGNGYTF
-,-,TRBJ2-3,TRBV29-1,TGCAGCGTTGGACGGGACAACCCCACAGATACGCAGTATTTT,CSVGRDNPTDTQYF
few,-,TRBJ1-2,TRBV28,TGTGCCAGCAGTTTGGTGAACGGTGACTATGGCTACACCTTC,CASSLVNGDYGYTF
-,-,TRBJ2-2,TRBV28,TGTGCCAGCAGTAGTTTGCGGACCGCGAACACCGGGGAGCTGTTTTTT,CASSSLRTANTGELFF
few,-,TRBJ2-1,TRBV12-3/TRBV12-4,TGTGCCAGCAGCCCCCGGGACTTTTACAATGAGCAGTTCTTC,CASSPRDFYNEQFF
-,TRBD1,TRBJ2-5,TRBV28,TGTGCCAGCAGTTCGATAACAGGGGCGAGAGAGACCCAGTACTTC,CASSSITGARETQYF
few,TRBD2,TRBJ2-3,TRBV7-2,TGTGCCAGCAGCACGGGGCGGAGCGGGAGGAGTAGGAGCACAGATACGCAGTATTTT,CASSTGRSGRSRSTDTQYF
-,TRBD2,TRBJ2-3,TRBV4-3,TGCGCCAGCAGCCAAGATAAGGCTAGCGGAAAACCTGGGGCAGATACGCAGTATTTT,CASSQDKASGKPGADTQYF
few,-,TRBJ2-7,TRBV3-1,TGTGCCAGCAGCACACGGGCAGGACTCTACGAGCAGTACTTC,CASSTRAGLYEQYF
-,-,TRBJ2-5,TRBV28,TGTGCCAGCACAGACGGGGGCTCACTGTACTTC,CASTDGGSLYF
many,-,TRBJ1-6,TRBV7-9,TGTGCCAGCAGCTTAGGGACAGATAATTCACCCCTCCACTTT,CASSLGTDNSPLHF
-,TRBD1,TRBJ1-2,TRBV7-9,TGTGCCAGCAGCTTAGAACCGGGACAGCCCTATGGCTACACCTTC,CASSLEPGQPYGYTF
-,TRBD2,TRBJ2-7,TRBV12-3/TRBV12-4,TGTGCCAGCAGCCATCTAGCGGGGGGGGCTGAGCAGTACTTC,CASSHLAGGAEQYF
-,TRBD2,TRBJ2-3,TRBV11-2,TGTGCCATCAGCCGGGACTACCGATACACAGATACGCAGTATTTT,CAISRDYRYTDTQYF
-,TRBD2,TRBJ2-5,TRBV28,TGTGCCAGCAGTTTTCGCGGGGGGGCCTTGTTGAGTGGGACCCAGTACTTC,CASSFRGGALLSGTQYF
-,-,TRBJ2-1,TRBV13,TGTGCCAGCAGCTTTGGCAGGTTGTACAATGAGCAGTTCTTC,CASSFGRLYNEQFF
-,TRBD1,TRBJ1-2,TRBV7-2,TGTGCCAGCATCCCGGGGACAGGGTCATATGGCTACACCTTC,CASIPGTGSYGYTF
-,-,TRBJ1-1,TRBV6-5,TGTGCCAGCACCCAAACCCTCGTAGGGGAAGCTTTCTTT,CASTQTLVGEAFF
-,TRBD1,TRBJ1-4,TRBV15,TGTGCCACCAGCAGAGATACAGGGGCAACTAATGAAAAACTGTTTTTT,CATSRDTGATNEKLFF
-,TRBD1,TRBJ2-5,TRBV6-6,TGTGCCAGCAGTTACTCACAGGGGGAGACCCAGTACTTC,CASSYSQGETQYF
-,TRBD2,TRBJ2-5,TRBV15,TGTGCCACCACCTATAGCGGGGGGGAGAAAGAGACCCAGTACTTC,CATTYSGGEKETQYF
-,-,TRBJ1-6,TRBV11-2,TGTGCCAGCAGCTTAGTCGGGGTTTCTGAGAATTCACCCCTCCACTTT,CASSLVGVSENSPLHF
-,TRBD2,TRBJ2-7,TRBV12-3/TRBV12-4,TGTGCCAGACAAACCGGACTAGCAAGGTACGAGCAGTACTTC,CARQTGLARYEQYF
-,TRBD1,TRBJ2-3,TRBV5-1,TGCGCCAGCAGCTTGAGGGGGGACAGGGACCTGGATACGCAGTATTTT,CASSLRGDRDLDTQYF
few,TRBD2,TRBJ2-4,TRBV20-1,TGCAGTGCAGTACTAGCGGAGGGCTTAGCCAAAAACATTCAGTACTTC,CSAVLAEGLAKNIQYF
once,TRBD1,TRBJ1-2,TRBV10-3,TGTGCCATCAGTGAGTCCGCCGGGACAGGGAACTATGGCTACACCTTC,CAISESAGTGNYGYTF
-,-,TRBJ2-7,TRBV7-6,TGTGCCAGCAGCGATACTGGTTCCTACAATGAGCAGTACTTC,CASSDTGSYNEQYF
-,-,TRBJ2-3,TRBV4-2,TGTGCCAGCAGCCCGTTGGAGTACACAGATACGCAGTATTTT,CASSPLEYTDTQYF
-,-,TRBJ2-7,TRBV28,TGTGCCAGCAGCTTGCCCGGGCGAGGGGACGAGCAGTACTTC,CASSLPGRGDEQYF
-,-,TRBJ2-5,TRBV12-3/TRBV12-4,TGTGCCAGCAGTGCAGACAGTTCGGGGGCCCAGTACTTC,CASSADSSGAQYF
-,TRBD2,TRBJ2-7,TRBV4-3,TGCGCCAGCAGCCAAGCGCCAGTATCAGGACTAGCGGGAACGTACGAGCAGTACTTC,CASSQAPVSGLAGTYEQYF
-,-,TRBJ2-7,TRBV12-3/TRBV12-4,TGTGCCAGCAGTTTGGTCGGGGGGCGATTAAATGAGCAGTACTTC,CASSLVGGRLNEQYF